This T cell receptor beta chain appears in the sequencing data of a study of PD-1 blockade in classical Hodgkin lymphoma. Profiling relied on immunoSEQ multiplex PCR, and the TCRdb table lists in-frame clones only, not all of them. The profile shows over 25,000 clones, just under 80% of them singletons. The CDR3 is made up of 14 amino acids. The V end was cut by 5 bases, the J end by 8 bases, with 18 bases between. CDR1 is SGHVS and CDR2 is FQNEAQ in the germline V gene. In every patient, relapse followed autologous stem cell transplantation, while exposure to brentuximab vedotin differed. A note on this clone: What it binds is not known.

Overall study findings and caveats: The diversity seen at baseline in complete responders resembled that of newly diagnosed patients. There remain no defined causes for the repertoire differences, which possibly reflect disease activity or prior therapy.

This clonotype originated in a human donor with classical Hodgkin lymphoma. The rearrangement links TRBV7-8 to TRBJ1-2, with D perhaps matching TRBD1 (5 bases). Specimen: peripheral blood mononuclear cells (PBMCs), collected before the second cycle of nivolumab. The CDR3 DNA is TGTGCCAGCAGCCCCCAGCCGGGGCAGGACGGCTACACCTTC. It yields the protein CASSPQPGQDGYTF.